This T cell receptor (beta chain) derives from a study of T cells after yellow fever vaccination (dated by TCRdb to the late 2010s). For the study in its entirety: The SMART-Seq v4 Ultra Low Input RNA kit was used to prepare libraries from fractions with low cell numbers. Blood was drawn at multiple timepoints before and after primary and secondary immunization, with bulk PBMC replicates and cell subsets isolated. To follow T-cell clones before and after both primary and booster YFV17D yellow fever vaccination, bulk TCR alpha and beta repertoires underwent longitudinal sequencing. Two healthy male donors, one aged 18 to 30 and one aged 30 to 40 years, made up the cohort.

The treatment or condition label, read with the paper, signifies: live attenuated yellow fever vaccine strain. Two biological replicates of bulk PBMCs were collected at each blood-draw timepoint. A standard Ficoll-Paque protocol was used to isolate PBMCs from peripheral blood. RNA was extracted with TriZol from bulk PBMCs, CD4 and CD8 fractions, and dextramer-positive and dextramer-negative fractions. On this clonotype: Its antigen is unknown. The sample holds no much larger clone one base away, and base qualities are not on file.

TCR cDNA was made using 5'RACE template switching, a step that added a universal primer site and unique molecular identifiers. Priming of cDNA synthesis was performed from both the TCR alpha and TCR beta constant segments. Two PCR steps were used to amplify libraries, with sample barcodes and sequencing adapters being added in the second step. Sequencing of the libraries was done on either Illumina HiSeq 2500 (2x100 bp) or NovaSeq (2x150 bp). On the study's bioinformatics: Reads were demultiplexed and collapsed into UMI consensus sequences with MIGEC, and V(D)J alignment was performed with MiXCR. Using edgeR on replicate PBMC samples, clonotypes were called vaccine-responding if FDR was below 0.01 and the log2 fold change was above 5 up to day 15. Each bulk clonotype received a CD4 or CD8 identity based on whether the sequenced CD4 or CD8 repertoire contained that clonotype at higher abundance. TCRdb redid the processing of the public reads, applying fastp at Q25 and MiXCR, and retained in-frame beta chains. Each CDR3 protein appears once, grouped with its most common genes and DNA. These V and J calls derive from TCRdb rather than the authors' analysis. The sample contains almost 600,000 distinct CDR3 sequences, roughly 14% of them found a single time. 11% to 15% of the sample is held by the ten biggest clonotypes.

What the study reported, not specific to this receptor: After the booster, most clones that had expanded after primary vaccination were detected again (roughly 95% of CD4 and more than 85% of CD8), suggesting broad maintenance of memory. Computational filtering was needed because FACS-sorted repertoires could contain abundant contaminating clonotypes from the bulk population. A small fraction of clonotypes appeared in both the CD4 and CD8 compartments, likely as a result of convergent recombination. The secondary T-cell response was weaker than the primary response but faster, peaking on day 5 instead of day 15. Because only two donors were included in the study, the extent to which the findings can be generalized is limited.

Its CDR3 holds 14 amino acids, cysteine through phenylalanine. CDR3 DNA is the only sequence kept; it has 42 bases, read in frame from the first base. CDR1 and CDR2, looked up from the germline V gene, are SGDLS and YYNGEE. Here V drops 4 bases and J drops 5 bases, and the junction holds 7 bases not matched to any gene. This specimen consisted of PBMCs, obtained on the day of the yellow fever booster vaccination. Recombination connected TRBV9 to TRBJ2-5; TRBD1 matches 8 bases in the middle. The TCR comes from a young man who received the YFV17D yellow fever vaccine. The CDR3 protein is CASSPRTGYETQYF. The nucleotide sequence is TGTGCCAGCAGCCCCCGGACAGGGTACGAGACCCAGTACTTC. Joined to the reference TRBV9 and TRBJ2-5 proteins, this CDR3 gives the full variable domain: DSGVTQTPKHLITATGQRVTLRCSPRSGDLSVYWYQQSLDQGLQFLIQYYNGEERAKGNILERFSAQQFPDLHSELNLSSLELGDSALYFCASSPRTGYETQYFGPGTRLLVL.